This T cell receptor (beta chain) was identified during a study of blood T cell repertoires in COVID-19. Some clones are missing from TCRdb's copy, which holds only in-frame ones; the method was immunoSEQ multiplex PCR. The repertoire holds some 78,000 clones, around 86% seen once, with around 5.3% in the top ten. The CDR3 totals 12 residues. Trimming shortened V by 6 bases and J by 7 bases, and 9 bases separated the two germline ends. Germline values: CDR1 MNHEY, CDR2 SVGEGT. Source material: peripheral blood. This TCR derives from a man aged 50 to 60 with active or convalescent COVID-19. V and J are TRBV6-2 or TRBV6-3 and TRBJ2-2; possible D gene TRBD2, 5 bases. The CDR3 DNA reads TGTGCCAGCAGCCCACTAGTCGGGGAGCTGTTTTTT. Its protein is CASSPLVGELFF.